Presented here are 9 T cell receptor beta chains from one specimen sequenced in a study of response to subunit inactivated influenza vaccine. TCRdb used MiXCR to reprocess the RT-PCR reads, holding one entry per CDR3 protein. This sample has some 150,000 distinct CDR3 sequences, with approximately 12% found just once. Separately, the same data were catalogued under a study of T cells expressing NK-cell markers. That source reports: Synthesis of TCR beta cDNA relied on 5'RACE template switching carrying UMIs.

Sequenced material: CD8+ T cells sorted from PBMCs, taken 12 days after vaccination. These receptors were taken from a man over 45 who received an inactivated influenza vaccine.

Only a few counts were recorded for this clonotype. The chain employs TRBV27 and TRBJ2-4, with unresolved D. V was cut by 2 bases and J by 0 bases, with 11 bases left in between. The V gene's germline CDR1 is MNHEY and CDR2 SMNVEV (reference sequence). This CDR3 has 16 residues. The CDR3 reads CASSLAAGLAKNIQYF. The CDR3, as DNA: TGTGCCAGCAGTTTAGCTGCCGGGTTAGCCAAAAACATTCAGTACTTC.

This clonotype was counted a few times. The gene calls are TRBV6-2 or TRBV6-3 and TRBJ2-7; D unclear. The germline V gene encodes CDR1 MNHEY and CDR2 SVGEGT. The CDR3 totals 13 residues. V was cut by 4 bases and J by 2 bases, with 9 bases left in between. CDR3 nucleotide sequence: TGTGCCAGCAGTTCAACCGGTGCCTACGAGCAGTACTTC. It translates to CASSSTGAYEQYF.

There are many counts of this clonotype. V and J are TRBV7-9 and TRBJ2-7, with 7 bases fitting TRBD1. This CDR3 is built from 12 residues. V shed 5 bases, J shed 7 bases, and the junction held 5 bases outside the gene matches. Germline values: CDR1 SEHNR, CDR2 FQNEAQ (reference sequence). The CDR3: CASSGTVKEQYF. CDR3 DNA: TGTGCCAGCAGCGGGACAGTAAAGGAGCAGTACTTC.

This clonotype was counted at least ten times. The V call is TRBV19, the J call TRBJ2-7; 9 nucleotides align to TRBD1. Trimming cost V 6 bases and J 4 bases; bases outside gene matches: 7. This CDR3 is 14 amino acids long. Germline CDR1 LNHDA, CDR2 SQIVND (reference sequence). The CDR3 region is CASSPGTGLYEQYF. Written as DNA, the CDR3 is TGTGCCAGTAGCCCCGGGACAGGGCTTTACGAGCAGTACTTC.

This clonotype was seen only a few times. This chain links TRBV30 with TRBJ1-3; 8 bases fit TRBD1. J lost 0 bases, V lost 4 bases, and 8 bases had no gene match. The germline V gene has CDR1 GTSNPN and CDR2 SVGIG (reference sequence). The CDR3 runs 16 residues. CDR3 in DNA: TGTGCCTGGACAGGGGGCCGCACATACTCTGGAAACACCATATATTTT. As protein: CAWTGGRTYSGNTIYF.

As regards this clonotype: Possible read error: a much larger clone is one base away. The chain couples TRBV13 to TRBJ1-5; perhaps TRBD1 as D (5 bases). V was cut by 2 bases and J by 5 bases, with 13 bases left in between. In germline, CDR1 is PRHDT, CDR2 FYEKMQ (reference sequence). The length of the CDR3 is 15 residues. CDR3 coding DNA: TGTGCCAGCAGCTTACAGGGTACAGAGGATCAGCCCCAGCATTTT. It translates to CASSLQGTEDQPQHF.

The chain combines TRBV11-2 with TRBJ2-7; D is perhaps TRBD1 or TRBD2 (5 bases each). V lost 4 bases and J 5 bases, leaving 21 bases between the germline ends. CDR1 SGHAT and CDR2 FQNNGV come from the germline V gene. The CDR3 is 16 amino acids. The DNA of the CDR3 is TGTGCCAGCAGCTCAATTTGGGACCCTCAGCCCCACGAGCAGTACTTC. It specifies CASSSIWDPQPHEQYF.

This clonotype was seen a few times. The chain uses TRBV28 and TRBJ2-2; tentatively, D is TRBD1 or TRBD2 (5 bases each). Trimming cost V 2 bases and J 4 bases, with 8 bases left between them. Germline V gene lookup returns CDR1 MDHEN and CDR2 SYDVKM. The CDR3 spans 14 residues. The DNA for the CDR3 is TGTGCCAGCAGTTTAGAGGGGAGCACCGGGGAGCTGTTTTTT. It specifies CASSLEGSTGELFF.

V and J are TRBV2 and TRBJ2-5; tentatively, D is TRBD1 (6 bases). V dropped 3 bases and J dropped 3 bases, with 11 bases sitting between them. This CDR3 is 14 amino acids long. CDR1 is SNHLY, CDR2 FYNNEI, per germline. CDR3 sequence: CASSDLAGEETQYF. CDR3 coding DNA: TGTGCCAGCAGTGATCTGGCAGGGGAAGAGACCCAGTACTTC.